This entry describes one T cell receptor (beta chain). TCRdb reprocessed the 5' RACE reads via MiXCR and lists one record per CDR3 protein. The data show roughly 180,000 distinct CDR3 sequences, approximately 9% seen once. These data are taken from a study of CD8 T cells in ankylosing spondylitis. This CDR3 is 12 amino acids long. Trimming left V 5 bases short and J 5 bases short, with 9 bases between. Germline V gene sequence: CDR1 SGHVS, CDR2 FQNEAQ. J is TRBJ2-5 and V is TRBV7-8; tentative D call: TRBD2 (6 bases). The sequenced sample was blood, either unsorted or a sorted T cell fraction (not recorded which). The TCR originated in a female donor with ankylosing spondylitis or in good health (not recorded which). The CDR3 reads CASSPRGETQYF. The CDR3 DNA reads as TGTGCCAGCAGCCCCCGGGGGGAGACCCAGTACTTC.